A selection of T cell receptor beta chains follows, all from one sample in a study of T cells in Graves' hyperthyroidism and ophthalmopathy. TCRdb ran MiXCR on the multiplex PCR reads and lists one entry per CDR3 protein. The data contain about half a million distinct CDR3 sequences, roughly 21% of them seen just once; the ten biggest clones take up 40% to 50%. Material: blood. All receptors derive from a man aged 40-50 years with Graves' ophthalmopathy. Both conserved end residues are part of each CDR3. Fields, in order: D gene, J gene, V gene, clone size, CDR3 protein, CDR3 DNA. A D gene is named only where the DNA matches it firmly. Size tells how often a clone was seen (once, few, many) or the class of an expanded clone, and some rows leave it out.

D: TRBD2; J: TRBJ2-1; V: TRBV7-2; size: few; CDR3: CASSAWREGLGNEQFF; DNA: TGTGCCAGCAGCGCCTGGAGGGAGGGCCTTGGGAATGAGCAGTTCTTC
D: TRBD1; J: TRBJ1-5; V: TRBV5-5; size: .; CDR3: CASSARTGGFQPQHF; DNA: TGTGCCAGCAGCGCCAGGACAGGGGGCTTTCAGCCCCAGCATTTT
D: .; J: TRBJ1-5; V: TRBV5-6; size: few; CDR3: CASSLHRIRHQPQHF; DNA: TGTGCCAGCAGCTTGCACAGGATTCGGCATCAGCCCCAGCATTTT
D: .; J: TRBJ2-3; V: TRBV5-6; size: once; CDR3: CASSLGGSPADTQYF; DNA: TGTGCCAGCAGCCTGGGAGGTAGCCCCGCAGATACGCAGTATTTT
D: TRBD2; J: TRBJ2-3; V: TRBV19; size: .; CDR3: CASSNEVRASGRTDTQYF; DNA: TGTGCCAGTAGTAATGAGGTCCGGGCTAGCGGGAGGACAGATACGCAGTATTTT
D: TRBD1; J: TRBJ2-2; V: TRBV27; size: .; CDR3: CASSTPGTGGLRNTGELFF; DNA: TGTGCCAGCAGTACTCCCGGGACAGGGGGCTTGAGGAACACCGGGGAGCTGTTTTTT
D: TRBD1; J: TRBJ1-5; V: TRBV7-2; size: .; CDR3: CASSLRPRTGGRNQPQHF; DNA: TGTGCCAGCAGCCTAAGGCCTCGAACAGGGGGCCGCAATCAGCCCCAGCATTTT
D: .; J: TRBJ1-2; V: TRBV6-1; size: many; CDR3: CASSDGRSYGYTF; DNA: TGTGCCAGCAGTGATGGGAGGAGTTATGGCTACACCTTC
D: .; J: TRBJ1-1; V: TRBV6-1; size: many; CDR3: CASRGDPNTEAFF; DNA: TGTGCCAGCAGAGGGGACCCGAACACTGAAGCTTTCTTT
D: TRBD2; J: TRBJ2-3; V: TRBV29-1; size: once; CDR3: CSVRGGTDTQYF; DNA: TGCAGCGTACGGGGGGGAACAGATACGCAGTATTTT
D: TRBD2; J: TRBJ2-2; V: TRBV12-5; size: many; CDR3: CASGLVPTSGSGPGELFF; DNA: TGTGCTAGTGGTTTGGTACCGACTAGCGGGAGTGGTCCCGGGGAGCTGTTTTTT
D: .; J: TRBJ1-1; V: TRBV12-3/TRBV12-4; size: many; CDR3: CASSQGWGTEAFF; DNA: TGTGCCAGCAGTCAGGGTTGGGGCACTGAAGCTTTCTTT
D: TRBD2; J: TRBJ2-3; V: TRBV11-2; size: many; CDR3: CASSSYRGLAGVYNTQYF; DNA: TGTGCCAGCAGCTCCTACCGCGGACTAGCGGGAGTATATAATACGCAGTATTTT
D: TRBD1; J: TRBJ2-7; V: TRBV29-1; size: .; CDR3: CSVDIGTGTYEQYF; DNA: TGCAGCGTTGACATAGGGACAGGTACCTACGAGCAGTACTTC
D: .; J: TRBJ1-5; V: TRBV12-3/TRBV12-4; size: few; CDR3: CASSFGADENQPQHF; DNA: TGTGCCAGCAGTTTCGGAGCGGACGAAAATCAGCCCCAGCATTTT
D: TRBD2; J: TRBJ2-3; V: TRBV6-2/TRBV6-3; size: .; CDR3: CASSLASGNTQYF; DNA: TGTGCCAGCAGTTTGGCTAGCGGGAATACGCAGTATTTT
D: .; J: TRBJ1-1; V: TRBV3-1; size: many; CDR3: CASSQENRRPTFF; DNA: TGTGCCAGCAGCCAAGAGAACAGGCGTCCGACTTTCTTT
D: TRBD2; J: TRBJ2-5; V: TRBV3-1; size: .; CDR3: CASRLSGGGETQYF; DNA: TGTGCCAGCAGACTTAGCGGGGGAGGCGAGACCCAGTACTTC
D: .; J: TRBJ2-3; V: TRBV7-3; size: many; CDR3: CASSLTIISTDTQYF; DNA: TGTGCCAGCAGCTTAACGATAATAAGCACAGATACGCAGTATTTT
D: .; J: TRBJ2-7; V: TRBV7-9; size: few; CDR3: CASSSPGTEYEQYF; DNA: TGTGCCAGCAGCTCCCCCGGGACTGAATACGAGCAGTACTTC
D: TRBD2; J: TRBJ2-1; V: TRBV6-2/TRBV6-3; size: many; CDR3: CASSYLAGYNEQFF; DNA: TGTGCCAGCAGTTACCTAGCGGGTTACAATGAGCAGTTCTTC
D: .; J: TRBJ1-5; V: TRBV5-1; size: many; CDR3: CASSLAGDQPQHF; DNA: TGCGCCAGCAGCTTGGCGGGGGATCAGCCCCAGCATTTT
D: .; J: TRBJ2-7; V: TRBV20-1; size: many; CDR3: CSAPTRTETYEQYF; DNA: TGCAGTGCTCCCACCCGGACGGAGACATACGAGCAGTACTTC
D: TRBD1; J: TRBJ2-7; V: TRBV2; size: many; CDR3: CASTGQVGRNYEQYF; DNA: TGTGCCAGCACTGGACAGGTTGGAAGAAACTACGAGCAGTACTTC
D: TRBD2; J: TRBJ2-5; V: TRBV6-2/TRBV6-3; size: many; CDR3: CASSYFLGGSSEETQYF; DNA: TGTGCCAGCAGTTACTTCCTCGGCGGGAGCTCAGAAGAGACCCAGTACTTC
D: TRBD2; J: TRBJ2-2; V: TRBV6-9; size: .; CDR3: CASSSASGGTGELFF; DNA: TGTGCCAGCAGTTCGGCTAGCGGGGGAACCGGGGAGCTGTTTTTT
D: TRBD1; J: TRBJ1-2; V: TRBV30; size: many; CDR3: CAWITNRDSEGYTF; DNA: TGTGCCTGGATCACTAATCGGGACAGTGAGGGCTACACCTTC
D: .; J: TRBJ1-2; V: TRBV4-1; size: few; CDR3: CASSSPVGGYTF; DNA: TGCGCCAGCAGCTCACCGGTAGGCGGCTACACCTTC
D: .; J: TRBJ2-3; V: TRBV24-1; size: once; CDR3: CATSDFVGTQYF; DNA: TGTGCCACCAGTGATTTTGTGGGGACGCAGTATTTT
D: TRBD2; J: TRBJ2-3; V: TRBV2; size: few; CDR3: CASSESLAGGTDTQYF; DNA: TGTGCCAGCAGTGAAAGTCTAGCGGGGGGCACAGATACGCAGTATTTT
D: TRBD2; J: TRBJ2-1; V: TRBV6-2/TRBV6-3; size: many; CDR3: CASRNSGRAYYNEQFF; DNA: TGTGCCAGCAGGAATAGCGGGAGGGCCTATTACAATGAGCAGTTCTTC
D: .; J: TRBJ1-2; V: TRBV14; size: .; CDR3: CASSQDRDSPYGYTF; DNA: TGTGCCAGCAGCCAAGATCGAGACAGTCCCTATGGCTACACCTTC
D: .; J: TRBJ2-7; V: TRBV28; size: many; CDR3: CASSSGHLEQYF; DNA: TGTGCCAGCAGTTCAGGACACCTCGAGCAGTACTTC
D: .; J: TRBJ2-2; V: TRBV5-1; size: few; CDR3: CASTREAGELFF; DNA: TGCGCCAGCACTAGGGAAGCCGGGGAGCTGTTTTTT
D: .; J: TRBJ2-5; V: TRBV11-2; size: few; CDR3: CASSPRRGARSGETQYF; DNA: TGTGCCAGCAGCCCAAGGAGAGGGGCCCGCTCGGGAGAGACCCAGTACTTC
D: TRBD1; J: TRBJ2-2; V: TRBV5-6; size: .; CDR3: CASSSPGTGYVAGELFF; DNA: TGTGCCAGCAGTAGCCCCGGGACAGGCTATGTAGCCGGGGAGCTGTTTTTT
D: TRBD2; J: TRBJ2-3; V: TRBV2; size: .; CDR3: CASSRDAGLAGGLDTQYF; DNA: TGCGCCAGCAGCCGAGACGCTGGACTAGCGGGGGGGTTAGATACGCAGTATTTT
D: TRBD2; J: TRBJ2-1; V: TRBV11-2; size: many; CDR3: CASSPRSSGGSNEQFF; DNA: TGTGCCAGCAGCCCAAGATCTAGCGGGGGGTCCAATGAGCAGTTCTTC
D: .; J: TRBJ1-1; V: TRBV28; size: .; CDR3: CASIVGLLDTEAFF; DNA: TGTGCCAGCATCGTAGGGCTACTCGACACTGAAGCTTTCTTT
D: TRBD1; J: TRBJ1-1; V: TRBV7-6; size: many; CDR3: CASSAWTGANTEAFF; DNA: TGTGCCAGCAGCGCTTGGACAGGGGCGAACACTGAAGCTTTCTTT